Presented here are 21 T cell receptor beta chains from one specimen sequenced in a study of CD8 T cells in Susac syndrome. With random hexamers, reverse transcription was performed on about 0.45 to 1 ug of RNA. From the immunoSEQ multiplex PCR reads, TCRdb called clonotypes with MiXCR, one entry per CDR3 protein. The sample includes about 150,000 distinct CDR3 sequences, roughly 95% of them seen just once. The specimen was CD8+ T cells from PBMCs. The receptors here all came from a human donor with multiple sclerosis.

This clonotype was seen once. The CDR3 loop reads CASSLFGVAASNQPQHF. The CDR3 nucleotides are TGTGCCAGCAGTTTATTCGGGGTAGCGGCTAGCAATCAGCCCCAGCATTTT. V and J are TRBV12-3 or TRBV12-4 and TRBJ1-5; no definite D call. This CDR3 region has 17 residues. Trimming pared 2 bases from V and 0 bases from J, leaving 14 bases between.

V is TRBV20-1 and J is TRBJ1-2, with no clear D. The germline gives CDR1 DFQATT, CDR2 SNEGSKA (reference sequence). V dropped 0 bases and J dropped 5 bases, with 10 bases sitting between them. The CDR3 contains 13 residues. DNA for the CDR3: TGCAGTGCTAGAGAGCCCCTAGCTTATGGCTACACCTTC. This gives the protein CSAREPLAYGYTF.

This chain joins TRBV24-1 and TRBJ2-2; D remains ambiguous. V lost 3 bases and J 3 bases, leaving 7 bases between the germline ends. Germline assignment: CDR1 KGHDR and CDR2 SFDVKD. The CDR3 is 14 residues long. The DNA of the CDR3 is TGTGCCACCAGTGATCCTGCAGACACCGGGGAGCTGTTTTTT. This sequence encodes CATSDPADTGELFF.

The chain has TRBV6-5 and TRBJ2-3, with 13 bases that match TRBD2. Germline V gene lookup returns CDR1 MNHEY and CDR2 SVGAGI. CDR3 length equals 16 residues. V lost 1 base and J lost 6; bases outside the gene matches: 4. The CDR3 DNA is TGTGCCAGCAGTTACTTTGGGACTAGCGGGGAGGATACGCAGTATTTT. Translating it yields CASSYFGTSGEDTQYF.

This chain uses TRBV20-1 with TRBJ2-5, with D hard to call. Deletions cut 2 bases from V and 4 bases from J, with 5 bases between. CDR1 is DFQATT, CDR2 SNEGSKA, per germline (reference sequence). CDR3 length: 11 residues. In DNA, the CDR3 is TGCAGTGCTAGATCCCGAGAGACCCAGTACTTC. Protein product: CSARSRETQYF.

This chain uses TRBV25-1 with TRBJ2-1; D remains ambiguous. The CDR3 is 14 amino acids. Germline V gives CDR1 MGHDK, CDR2 SYGVNS. V lost 2 bases to trimming and J lost 1 base, with 6 bases between them. The CDR3 nucleotides read TGTGCCAGCAGTGAAACTGATTCCTACAATGAGCAGTTCTTC. Protein product: CASSETDSYNEQFF.

The CDR3: CASSYWGGTEAFF. The CDR3 DNA reads as TGTGCCAGCAGCTACTGGGGGGGAACTGAAGCTTTCTTT. The V gene is TRBV5-6, the J gene TRBJ1-1; maybe TRBD1 (5 bases). Germline CDR1 reads SGHDT; CDR2 reads YYEEEE. The CDR3 spans 13 residues. Trimming removed 3 bases at V and 5 bases at J, with 11 bases between.

CDR3 DNA: TGTGCCAGCAGCTTACGACGCGGAGCGAACACTGAAGCTTTCTTT. This codes for CASSLRRGANTEAFF. J is TRBJ1-1 and V is TRBV5-4; D is unclear. V was pared by 2 bases and J by 1 base, with 12 bases between. The length of the CDR3 is 15 residues. Germline CDR1 is SGHNT and CDR2 is YYREEE (reference sequence).

This rearrangement joins TRBV30 to TRBJ2-1, with D uncertain. Deletions cut 0 bases from V and 10 bases from J, with 4 bases between. Germline assignment: CDR1 GTSNPN and CDR2 SVGIG (reference sequence). The CDR3 is 10 residues long. CDR3 DNA sequence: TGTGCCTGGAGTGTTTCAGAGCAGTTCTTC. Protein: CAWSVSEQFF.

The chain employs TRBV20-1 and TRBJ1-2, with D unclear. The CDR3 is 12 residues long. The germline V and J ends were trimmed by 0 bases and 8 bases, with 10 bases remaining between them. Germline V gives CDR1 DFQATT, CDR2 SNEGSKA (reference sequence). This CDR3 is CSAREQAAGYTF. The CDR3 DNA reads TGCAGTGCTAGAGAGCAGGCAGCGGGCTACACCTTC.

The rearrangement uses TRBV5-4 and TRBJ2-1; a weak D match, TRBD1 (5 bases). CDR1 and CDR2 from the germline V gene are SGHNT and YYREEE (reference sequence). V lost 4 bases, J lost 2 bases, and 16 bases lay in between. The CDR3 runs to 16 residues. The CDR3 DNA reads as TGTGCCAGCAGCGACGTTGGGGCAGGAGCCTACAATGAGCAGTTCTTC. This sequence encodes CASSDVGAGAYNEQFF.

The J gene is TRBJ1-2, the V gene TRBV25-1; D unclear. V was cut by 6 bases and J by 2 bases, with 13 bases left in between. Per the germline V gene, CDR1 is MGHDK and CDR2 is SYGVNS. The CDR3 has 14 amino acids. CDR3: CASRDPGGNYGYTF. DNA of the CDR3: TGTGCCAGCAGGGACCCGGGAGGAAACTATGGCTACACCTTC.

J is TRBJ2-5 and V is TRBV6-5, with D uncertain. The germline CDR1 and CDR2 sequences are MNHEY and SVGAGI. This CDR3 is 13 amino acids long. Trimming pared 4 bases from V and 2 bases from J, leaving 8 bases between. This CDR3 is CASSWLHQETQYF. The CDR3 bases are TGTGCCAGCAGTTGGCTGCATCAAGAGACCCAGTACTTC.

The CDR3 here is CASSSPGLYTDTQYF. The CDR3 nucleotides read TGTGCCAGCAGTTCACCCGGGCTATACACAGATACGCAGTATTTT. This rearrangement joins TRBV27 to TRBJ2-3, with D unclear. The CDR3 runs to 15 residues. The V end lost 4 bases, the J end lost 2 bases, and 13 bases lay between the germline ends. The V gene's germline CDR1 is MNHEY and CDR2 SMNVEV (reference sequence).

The chain joins TRBV15 to TRBJ1-2; 8 nucleotides agree with TRBD1. The CDR3 sequence is 17 residues long. Germline trimming cut 9 bases from V and 4 bases from J; bases unmatched to any gene: 19. Germline CDR1 reads LNHNV; CDR2 reads YYDKDF (reference sequence). For the CDR3, the DNA is TGTGCCACTCTAGGGCCGGACAGGGATGGGGGAGTCTATGGCTACACCTTC. It translates to CATLGPDRDGGVYGYTF.

This clonotype was counted only a few times. This sequence joins TRBV7-9 and TRBJ2-3, with D hard to call. CDR1 and CDR2 from the germline V gene are SEHNR and FQNEAQ (reference sequence). With 3 bases removed from V and 2 bases from J, the gap between germline ends came to 9 bases. There are 14 residues in the CDR3. The CDR3 region has the DNA TGTGCCAGCAGCTTGGGCTATGACACAGATACGCAGTATTTT. It yields the protein CASSLGYDTDTQYF.

The chain has TRBV5-6 and TRBJ2-1; 8 bases are a match to TRBD1. Germline CDR1 reads SGHDT; CDR2 reads YYEEEE. The CDR3 loop spans 14 amino acids. The ends lost 3 bases at V and 8 bases at J; junction bases unmatched: 7. CDR3 protein: CASSSGQGVDEQFF. CDR3 coding DNA: TGTGCCAGCAGCTCCGGACAGGGAGTTGATGAGCAGTTCTTC.

The chain is built from TRBV14 and TRBJ2-2; D gene ambiguous. V lost 4 bases and J 4 bases, leaving 7 bases between the germline ends. Germline V gives CDR1 SGHDN, CDR2 FVKESK. The CDR3 spans 13 residues. CDR3: CASSPWGTGELFF. The DNA of the CDR3 is TGTGCCAGCAGCCCTTGGGGCACCGGGGAGCTGTTTTTT. Full variable domain (missing parts from reference TRBV14 and TRBJ2-2): EAGVTQFPSHSVIEKGQTVTLRCDPISGHDNLYWYRRVMGKEIKFLLHFVKESKQDESGMPNNRFLAERTGGTYSTLKVQPAELEDSGVYFCASSPWGTGELFFGEGSRLTVL.

As DNA, the CDR3 is TGTGCCAGCAGGGACTCCAACCAAGAGACCCAGTACTTC. Protein product: CASRDSNQETQYF. The rearrangement uses TRBV2 and TRBJ2-5; perhaps TRBD2 as D (5 bases). Per the germline V gene, CDR1 is SNHLY and CDR2 is FYNNEI. Trimming took off 6 bases at V and 0 bases at J, with 8 bases between the two ends. This CDR3 is 13 amino acids long. The variable domain in full, with the rest retrieved from reference TRBV2 and TRBJ2-5, is EPEVTQTPSHQVTQMGQEVILRCVPISNHLYFYWYRQILGQKVEFLVSFYNNEISEKSEIFDDQFSVERPDGSNFTLKIRSTKLEDSAMYFCASRDSNQETQYFGPGTRLLVL.

The chain joins TRBV6-5 to TRBJ2-1; no firm D call. Germline CDR1 and CDR2: MNHEY and SVGAGI. The V gene lost 0 bases and the J gene lost 2 bases, with 5 bases spanning the gap. The CDR3 covers 14 residues. CDR3 DNA sequence: TGTGCCAGCAGTTACTCGACGGCCTACAATGAGCAGTTCTTC. It yields the protein CASSYSTAYNEQFF.

V usage is TRBV5-1 and J usage is TRBJ2-3; D is perhaps TRBD2 (5 bases). CDR3 length equals 15 residues. V shed 4 bases and J shed 0 bases, with 12 bases lying between them. Germline lookup yields CDR1 SGHRS and CDR2 YFSETQ. This CDR3 is CASSSPDYSTDTQYF. DNA for the CDR3: TGCGCCAGCAGCAGTCCAGACTATAGCACAGATACGCAGTATTTT.